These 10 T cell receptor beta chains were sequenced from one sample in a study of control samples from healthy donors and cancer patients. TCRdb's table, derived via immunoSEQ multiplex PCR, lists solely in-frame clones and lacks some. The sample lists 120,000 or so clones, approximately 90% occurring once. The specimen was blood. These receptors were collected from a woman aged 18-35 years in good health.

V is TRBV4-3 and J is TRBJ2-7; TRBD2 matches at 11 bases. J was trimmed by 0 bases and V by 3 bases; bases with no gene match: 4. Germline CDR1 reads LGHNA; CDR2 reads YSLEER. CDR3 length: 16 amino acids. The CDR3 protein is CASSQNSGGASYEQYF. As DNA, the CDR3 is TGCGCCAGCAGCCAGAATAGCGGGGGGGCCTCCTACGAGCAGTACTTC.

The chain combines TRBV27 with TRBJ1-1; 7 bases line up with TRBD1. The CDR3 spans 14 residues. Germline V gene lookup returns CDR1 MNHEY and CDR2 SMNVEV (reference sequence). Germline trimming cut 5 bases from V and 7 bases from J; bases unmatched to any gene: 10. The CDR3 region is CASSDPTGVHEAFF. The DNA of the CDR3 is TGTGCCAGCAGTGATCCTACAGGGGTGCATGAAGCTTTCTTT.

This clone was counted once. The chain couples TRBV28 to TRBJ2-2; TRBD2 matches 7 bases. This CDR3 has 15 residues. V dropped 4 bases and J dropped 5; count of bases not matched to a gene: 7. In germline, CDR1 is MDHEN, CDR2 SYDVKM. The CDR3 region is CASSSGGSRTGELFF. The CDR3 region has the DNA TGTGCCAGCAGTTCGGGCGGGAGCAGGACCGGGGAGCTGTTTTTT.

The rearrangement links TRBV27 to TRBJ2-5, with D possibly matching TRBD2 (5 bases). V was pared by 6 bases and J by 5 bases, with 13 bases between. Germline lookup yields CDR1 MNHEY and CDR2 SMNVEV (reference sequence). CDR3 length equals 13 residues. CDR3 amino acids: CASSPLEWETQYF. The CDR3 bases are TGTGCCAGCAGCCCACTAGAGTGGGAGACCCAGTACTTC.

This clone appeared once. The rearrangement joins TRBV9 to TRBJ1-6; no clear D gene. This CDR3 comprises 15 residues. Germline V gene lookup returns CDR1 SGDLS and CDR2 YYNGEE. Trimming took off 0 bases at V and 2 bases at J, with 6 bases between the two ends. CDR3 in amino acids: CASSVGAAYNSPLHF. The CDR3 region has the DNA TGTGCCAGCAGCGTAGGGGCAGCCTATAATTCACCCCTCCACTTT.

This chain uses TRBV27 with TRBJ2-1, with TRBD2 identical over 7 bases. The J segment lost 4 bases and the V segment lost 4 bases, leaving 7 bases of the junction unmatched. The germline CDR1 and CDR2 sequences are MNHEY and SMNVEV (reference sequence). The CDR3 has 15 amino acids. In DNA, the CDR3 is TGTGCCAGCAGTTCCGCGGGAGCGGGGTACAATGAGCAGTTCTTC. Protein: CASSSAGAGYNEQFF.

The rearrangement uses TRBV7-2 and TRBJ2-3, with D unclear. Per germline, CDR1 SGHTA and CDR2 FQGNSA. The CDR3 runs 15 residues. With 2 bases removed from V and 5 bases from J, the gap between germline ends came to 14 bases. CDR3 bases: TGTGCCAGCAGCTTACCAGCTCCTAGGGAAGATACGCAGTATTTT. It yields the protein CASSLPAPREDTQYF.

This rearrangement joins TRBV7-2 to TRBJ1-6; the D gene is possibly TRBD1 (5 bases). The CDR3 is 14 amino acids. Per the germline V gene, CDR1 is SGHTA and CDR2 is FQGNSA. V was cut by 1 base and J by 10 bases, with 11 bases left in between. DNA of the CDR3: TGTGCCAGCAGCTTAGACAGGTCGCAGTCACCCCTCCACTTT. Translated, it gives CASSLDRSQSPLHF. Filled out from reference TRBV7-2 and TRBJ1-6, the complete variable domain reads GAGVSQSPSNKVTEKGKDVELRCDPISGHTALYWYRQSLGQGLEFLIYFQGNSAPDKSGLPSDRFSAERTGGSVSTLTIQRTQQEDSAVYLCASSLDRSQSPLHFGNGTRLTVT.

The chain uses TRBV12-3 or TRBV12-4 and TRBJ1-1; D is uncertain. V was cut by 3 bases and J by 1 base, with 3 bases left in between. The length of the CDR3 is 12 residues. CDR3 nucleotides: TGTGCCAGCAGTTTCCCGAACACTGAAGCTTTCTTT. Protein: CASSFPNTEAFF.

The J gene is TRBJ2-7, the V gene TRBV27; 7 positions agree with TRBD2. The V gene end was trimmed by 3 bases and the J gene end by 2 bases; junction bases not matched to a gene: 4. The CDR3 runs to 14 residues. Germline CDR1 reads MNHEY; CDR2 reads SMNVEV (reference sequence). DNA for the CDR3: TGTGCCAGCAGTTTTCGGGGGGTAACCTACGAGCAGTACTTC. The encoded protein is CASSFRGVTYEQYF.